Included here is one T cell receptor (beta chain) sequence, with context. Sequencing was performed with immunoSEQ multiplex PCR; in TCRdb, only in-frame clones are kept and a portion is missing. The table has tens of thousands of clones, over 95% seen once; the top ten hold approximately 0.2%. These data originate in a study of technical replicates of blood from four donors. The V gene lost 2 bases and the J gene lost 2 bases, with 15 bases spanning the gap. CDR3 size: 16 residues. Germline V gene sequence: CDR1 MNHEY, CDR2 SVGAGI. Material: T cells isolated from PBMCs. This sequence was found in a human donor in good health. The V and J genes are TRBV6-5 and TRBJ1-1; no reliable D call. The CDR3 region is CASSYGSGPLNTEAFF. For the CDR3, the DNA is TGTGCCAGCAGTTACGGGAGCGGCCCTCTAAACACTGAAGCTTTCTTT.